These 3 T cell receptor beta chains were all obtained from the same sample, sequenced in a study of blood T cell repertoires in COVID-19. Sequenced by immunoSEQ multiplex PCR; TCRdb stores in-frame clones only, minus some. Among over 250,000 clones listed, 90% were seen once. Source material: PBMCs or T cells enriched from blood (not recorded which). All receptors come from a man in his sixties who had recovered from COVID-19.

The chain uses TRBV24-1 and TRBJ2-1, with 7 bases matching TRBD1. Germline CDR1 is KGHDR and CDR2 is SFDVKD. There are 16 residues in the CDR3. Trimming removed 2 bases from V and 5 bases from J; junction bases left unmatched: 8. The CDR3 here is CATSDSQGLVNNEQFF. The CDR3 DNA reads TGTGCCACCAGTGATTCACAGGGGCTAGTAAACAATGAGCAGTTCTTC.

The chain uses TRBV11-3 and TRBJ2-2, with D tentatively TRBD2 (6 bases). V lost 4 bases to trimming and J lost 7 bases, with 13 bases between them. The CDR3 totals 14 residues. CDR1 is SGHNT, CDR2 YENEEA, per germline. The CDR3 DNA reads as TGTGCCAGCAGCTGGGACTTCGGCAGCGGGGAGCTGTTTTTT. Its protein product is CASSWDFGSGELFF.

The rearrangement joins TRBV13 to TRBJ1-1; D is uncertain. Germline-derived CDR1 and CDR2 are PRHDT and FYEKMQ (reference sequence). Deletions cut 6 bases from V and 8 bases from J, with 10 bases between. The CDR3 is 11 amino acids. CDR3 loop: CASRRGTEAFF. The CDR3 nucleotides are TGTGCCAGCAGACGCGGTACGGAAGCTTTCTTT. The variable domain in full, completed from reference TRBV13 and TRBJ1-1, reads AAGVIQSPRHLIKEKRETATLKCYPIPRHDTVYWYQQGPGQDPQFLISFYEKMQSDKGSIPDRFSAQQFSDYHSELNMSSLELGDSALYFCASRRGTEAFFGQGTRLTVV.